This passage covers 6 T cell receptor beta chains from one sample sequenced in a study of cytomegalovirus exposure and HLA in healthy donors. The table came from immunoSEQ multiplex PCR; TCRdb's copy has only in-frame clones and leaves some out. The repertoire consists of about 330,000 clones, with about nine tenths occurring once and the leading ten covering 1.2%. Sequenced: PBMCs. These TCRs come from a woman aged 30 to 39 in good health and CMV-seropositive.

The chain has TRBV6-5 and TRBJ1-4; TRBD1 aligns across 7 bases. Looked up from germline, CDR1 is MNHEY and CDR2 is SVGAGI. Trimming at V came to 1 base and at J to 8 bases, leaving 10 bases not matched to a gene. The CDR3 length is 16 residues. CDR3 protein: CASSYWSAQGVEKLFF. CDR3 nucleotides: TGTGCCAGCAGTTACTGGTCAGCCCAGGGGGTCGAAAAACTGTTTTTT.

This rearrangement joins TRBV9 to TRBJ1-6, with D hard to call. Trimming shortened V by 0 bases and J by 10 bases, and 14 bases separated the two germline ends. Germline CDR1 is SGDLS and CDR2 is YYNGEE. This CDR3 has 15 residues. Here the CDR3 reads CASSVGAAVSSPLHF. CDR3 DNA sequence: TGTGCCAGCAGCGTAGGCGCGGCAGTATCATCACCCCTCCACTTT.

DNA of the CDR3: TGTGCCAGCAGTTTATCCAGGTACTCCTACGAGCAGTACTTC. The encoded protein is CASSLSRYSYEQYF. The gene calls are TRBV27 and TRBJ2-7; D ambiguous. Between the trimmed V and J ends, which lost 0 bases and 0 bases, there was a span of 6 bases. The CDR3 has 14 amino acids. From germline, CDR1 is MNHEY and CDR2 SMNVEV (reference sequence).

In its sample, this clone was seen once. The chain links TRBV28 to TRBJ2-1, with 12 nucleotides matching TRBD1. Germline CDR1 MDHEN, CDR2 SYDVKM. The CDR3 length is 16 residues. Unmatched junction bases numbered 10, after V lost 3 bases and J lost 10 bases. CDR3 nucleotides: TGTGCCAGCAGTTTTGGGACCGGGACAGGGGGCGACGAGCAGTTCTTC. Its translation is CASSFGTGTGGDEQFF.

This sequence joins TRBV5-4 and TRBJ2-2, with D tentatively TRBD1 (6 bases). Germline-derived CDR1 and CDR2 are SGHNT and YYREEE (reference sequence). The CDR3 is 16 amino acids. V was pared by 4 bases and J by 1 base, with 14 bases between. CDR3 loop: CASSTTGLGNTGELFF. The DNA for the CDR3 is TGTGCCAGCAGCACTACAGGGTTGGGGAACACCGGGGAGCTGTTTTTT.

The V call is TRBV28, the J call TRBJ1-5; 7 positions agree with TRBD1. This CDR3 comprises 16 residues. Looked up from germline, CDR1 is MDHEN and CDR2 is SYDVKM. Germline trimming cut 4 bases from V and 4 bases from J; bases unmatched to any gene: 10. The CDR3 DNA sequence: TGTGCCAGCAGTTCCAAGGAGGGGGCTGGAAATCAGCCCCAGCATTTT. Protein product: CASSSKEGAGNQPQHF.